One TCR beta chain is described in this entry. The data originate from a study of blood T cell repertoires in COVID-19. Across the study: COVID-19 samples, acute and convalescent, were from the United States, Italy and Spain. PBMCs, B-cell-depleted T cells, or T cells provided the cDNA or gDNA that made up the material.

V lost 5 bases, J lost 4 bases, and 8 bases lay in between. This CDR3 region has 12 residues. Germline-derived CDR1 and CDR2 are SEHNR and FQNEAQ (reference sequence). Per the study methods: Researchers report that nucleated cell counts were estimated from reference gene primer amplification. The data were produced by immunoSEQ multiplex PCR, yet TCRdb's version contains in-frame clones alone and is incomplete. V and J calls and clone size are given by that table; D and trimming were obtained from the DNA. This sample has 200,000 to 250,000 clones, with around nine tenths found just once. The source of this sequence is a man in his fifties or sixties with acute or convalescent COVID-19. Input material: peripheral blood. The V call is TRBV7-9, the J call TRBJ1-2, with D perhaps matching TRBD1 (5 bases). CDR3 bases: TGTGCCAGCAGCCTGGGGGGCTATGGCTACACCTTC. This encodes CASSLGGYGYTF.